This TCR beta chain is from a study of blood T cell repertoires in COVID-19. Study overall: Sites across the United States, Italy and Spain contributed samples from acute and convalescent COVID-19. T cells, B-cell-depleted T cells, or PBMCs provided the cDNA or gDNA that served as material.

Germline CDR1 is MNHNY and CDR2 is SVGAGI (reference sequence). This CDR3 region has 14 residues. Between the trimmed V and J ends, which lost 7 bases and 7 bases, there was a span of 19 bases. Measured with immunoSEQ multiplex PCR; TCRdb has only the in-frame clones, and not every one. The data contain under 95,000 clones, around 85% of them singletons. The sample taken for sequencing was peripheral blood. This clonotype was sampled from a man in his 60s with acute or convalescent COVID-19. The gene calls are TRBV6-6 and TRBJ1-2; D might be TRBD1 (6 bases). Written as DNA, the CDR3 is TGTGCCAGCACCCCACAGGGAAGCCCCTTTGGCTACACCTTC. It encodes CASTPQGSPFGYTF.